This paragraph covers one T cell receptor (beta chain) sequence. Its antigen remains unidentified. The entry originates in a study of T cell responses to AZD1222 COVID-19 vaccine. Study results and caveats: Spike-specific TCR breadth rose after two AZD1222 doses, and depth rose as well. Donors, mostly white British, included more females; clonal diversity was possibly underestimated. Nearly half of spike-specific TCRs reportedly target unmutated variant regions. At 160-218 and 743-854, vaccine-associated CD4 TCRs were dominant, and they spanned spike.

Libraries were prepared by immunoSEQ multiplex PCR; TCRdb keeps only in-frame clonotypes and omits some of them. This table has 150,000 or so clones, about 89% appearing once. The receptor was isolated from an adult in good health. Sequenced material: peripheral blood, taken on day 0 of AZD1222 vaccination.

In DNA form, the CDR3 reads TGTGCCAGTAGTATTGGCGGTCCGGGGGCCTCCTACGAGCAGTACTTC. This sequence encodes CASSIGGPGASYEQYF. The chain has TRBV19 and TRBJ2-7; either TRBD1 or TRBD2 may fit D (6 bases each). V lost 3 bases, J lost 0 bases, and 15 bases lay in between. The CDR3 is 16 amino acids. The germline V gene encodes CDR1 LNHDA and CDR2 SQIVND (reference sequence).